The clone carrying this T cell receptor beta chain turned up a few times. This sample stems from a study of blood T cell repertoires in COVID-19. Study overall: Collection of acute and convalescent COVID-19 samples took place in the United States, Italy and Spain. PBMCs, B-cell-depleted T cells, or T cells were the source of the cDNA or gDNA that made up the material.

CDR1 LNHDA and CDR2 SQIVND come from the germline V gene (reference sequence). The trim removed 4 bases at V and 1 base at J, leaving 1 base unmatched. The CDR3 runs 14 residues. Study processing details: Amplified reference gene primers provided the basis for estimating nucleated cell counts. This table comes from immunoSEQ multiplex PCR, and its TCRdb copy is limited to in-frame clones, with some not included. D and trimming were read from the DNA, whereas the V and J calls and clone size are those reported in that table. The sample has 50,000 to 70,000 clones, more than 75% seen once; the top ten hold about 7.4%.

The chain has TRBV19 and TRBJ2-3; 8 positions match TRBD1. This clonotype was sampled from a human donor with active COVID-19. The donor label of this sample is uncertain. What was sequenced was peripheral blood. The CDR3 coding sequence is TGTGCCAGTAGTAGGACAGGGCGCACAGATACGCAGTATTTT. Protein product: CASSRTGRTDTQYF.